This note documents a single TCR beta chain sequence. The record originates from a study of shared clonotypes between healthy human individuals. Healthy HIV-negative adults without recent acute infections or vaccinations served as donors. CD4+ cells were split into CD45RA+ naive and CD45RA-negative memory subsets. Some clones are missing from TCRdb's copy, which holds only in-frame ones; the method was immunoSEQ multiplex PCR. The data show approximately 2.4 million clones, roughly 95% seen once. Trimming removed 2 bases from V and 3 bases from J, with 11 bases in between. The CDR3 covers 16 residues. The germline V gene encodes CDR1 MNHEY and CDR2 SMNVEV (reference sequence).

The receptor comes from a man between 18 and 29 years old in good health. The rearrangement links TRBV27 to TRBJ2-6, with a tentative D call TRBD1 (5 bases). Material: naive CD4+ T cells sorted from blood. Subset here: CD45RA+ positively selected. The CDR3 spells CASSLLWGGGANVLTF. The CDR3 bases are TGTGCCAGCAGTTTACTGTGGGGCGGTGGGGCCAACGTCCTGACTTTC.